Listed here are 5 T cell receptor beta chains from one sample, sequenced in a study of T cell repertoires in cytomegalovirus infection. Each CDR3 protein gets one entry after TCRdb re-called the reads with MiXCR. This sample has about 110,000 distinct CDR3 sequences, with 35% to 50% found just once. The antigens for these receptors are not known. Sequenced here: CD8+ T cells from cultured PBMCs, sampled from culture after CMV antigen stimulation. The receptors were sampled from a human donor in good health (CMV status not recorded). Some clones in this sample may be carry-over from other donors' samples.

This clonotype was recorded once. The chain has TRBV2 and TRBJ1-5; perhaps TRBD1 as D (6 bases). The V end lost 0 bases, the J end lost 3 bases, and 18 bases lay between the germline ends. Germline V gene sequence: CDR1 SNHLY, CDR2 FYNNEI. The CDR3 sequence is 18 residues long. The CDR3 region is CASSEAGTGGRFNQPQHF. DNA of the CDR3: TGTGCCAGCAGTGAAGCGGGGACCGGGGGGCGGTTCAATCAGCCCCAGCATTTT.

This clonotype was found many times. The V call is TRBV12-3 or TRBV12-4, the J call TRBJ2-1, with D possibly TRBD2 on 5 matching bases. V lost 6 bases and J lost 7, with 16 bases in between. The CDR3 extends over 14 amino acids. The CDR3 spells CASRDGKGGNEQFF. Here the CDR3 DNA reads TGTGCCAGCAGAGACGGGAAAGGAGGTAATGAGCAGTTCTTC.

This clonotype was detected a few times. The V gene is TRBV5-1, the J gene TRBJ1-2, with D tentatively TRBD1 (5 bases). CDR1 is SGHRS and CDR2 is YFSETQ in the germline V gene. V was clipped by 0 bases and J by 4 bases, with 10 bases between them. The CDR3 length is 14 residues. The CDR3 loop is CASSLGRGGYGYTF. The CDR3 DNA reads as TGCGCCAGCAGCTTGGGGAGGGGTGGCTATGGCTACACCTTC.

The chain's CDR3 is CASIGQAYEQYF. The CDR3 region has the DNA TGTGCCAGCATTGGGCAGGCCTACGAGCAGTACTTC. This chain joins TRBV6-1 and TRBJ2-7; no clear D gene. The CDR3 contains 12 residues. Trimming pared 7 bases from V and 2 bases from J, leaving 9 bases between. Germline V lookup: CDR1 MNHNS, CDR2 SASEGT.

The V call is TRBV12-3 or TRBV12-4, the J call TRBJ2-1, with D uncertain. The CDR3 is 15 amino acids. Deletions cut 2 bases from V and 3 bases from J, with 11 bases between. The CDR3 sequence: CASSLRTEVYNEQFF. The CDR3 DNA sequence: TGTGCCAGCAGTTTAAGGACCGAGGTCTACAATGAGCAGTTCTTC.